Following are 7 T cell receptor beta chains from one sample sequenced in a study of long-term antiretroviral therapy in people with HIV. Sequencing relied on immunoSEQ assay v3.0, run at survey level. Clones were sequenced by immunoSEQ multiplex PCR, and TCRdb holds only the in-frame ones, with some missing. There are about 25,000 clones in the sample; around 90% occur only once, and 5% to 6.5% lies in the top ten. The material was unsorted PBMCs, obtained more than 4.3 years after starting antiretroviral therapy. The source of these receptors is a man aged 30 to 39 with HIV.

V is TRBV28 and J is TRBJ2-5, with 7 bases fitting TRBD2. Trimming at V came to 7 bases and at J to 3 bases, leaving 5 bases not matched to a gene. CDR3 length: 13 residues. The germline gives CDR1 MDHEN, CDR2 SYDVKM. This CDR3 is CASIPGGEETQYF. The CDR3 region has the DNA TGTGCCAGCATCCCGGGAGGAGAAGAGACCCAGTACTTC.

This chain connects TRBV29-1 to TRBJ2-5, with 10 bases fitting TRBD1. V lost 6 bases, J lost 4 bases, and 8 bases stayed unmatched. CDR1 and CDR2 from the germline V gene are SQVTM and ANQGSEA. This CDR3 has 14 residues. The CDR3 bases are TGCAGCGTAAAGACAGGGGGCACTCTAGAGACCCAGTACTTC. Protein: CSVKTGGTLETQYF. Variable domain in full (rest from reference TRBV29-1 and TRBJ2-5): SAVISQKPSRDICQRGTSLTIQCQVDSQVTMMFWYRQQPGQSLTLIATANQGSEATYESGFVIDKFPISRPNLTFSTLTVSNMSPEDSSIYLCSVKTGGTLETQYFGPGTRLLVL.

The CDR3 region has the DNA TGTGCCAGCAGCTTAGTAGCGGGAGTTATCTTAACCGGGGAGCTGTTTTTT. Protein sequence: CASSLVAGVILTGELFF. The chain uses TRBV7-2 and TRBJ2-2; TRBD2 aligns across 9 bases. The trim removed 1 base at V and 5 bases at J, leaving 8 bases unmatched. Germline CDR1 and CDR2: SGHTA and FQGNSA. The CDR3 has 17 residues.

This chain links TRBV7-3 with TRBJ2-3, with 8 bases that match TRBD2. After removal of 5 bases from V and 5 bases from J, the junction contained 9 bases not matched to a gene. The CDR3 extends over 15 amino acids. Per germline, CDR1 SGHTA and CDR2 FQGTGA. CDR3 sequence (DNA): TGTGCCAGCAGCATGTCCGGGGGGGCTCTAGATACGCAGTATTTT. It encodes CASSMSGGALDTQYF.

The rearrangement uses TRBV10-3 and TRBJ2-5, with D maybe TRBD2 (5 bases). This CDR3 is built from 12 residues. Germline lookup yields CDR1 ENHRY and CDR2 SYGVKD. V was cut by 3 bases and J by 5 bases, with 7 bases left in between. The CDR3 here is CAISEGGETQYF. As DNA, the CDR3 is TGTGCCATCAGTGAAGGAGGTGAGACCCAGTACTTC.

This clone turned up a few times. The junction differs from germline at one of its ends, possibly a read error. The V gene is TRBV27, the J gene TRBJ1-3; D is unclear. Per the germline V gene, CDR1 is MNHEY and CDR2 is SMNVEV (reference sequence). The CDR3 length is 17 residues. This CDR3 is CPDAEEGLVLSGNTIYF. The CDR3 DNA follows: TGCCCGGACGCTGAGGAGGGTCTCGTACTATCTGGAAACACCATATATTTT.

The chain couples TRBV4-3 to TRBJ1-1; D not resolved. The CDR3 is made up of 15 amino acids. The V gene's germline CDR1 is LGHNA and CDR2 YSLEER. Trimming took 6 bases from V and 1 from J, leaving 15 bases between them. The CDR3 sequence is CASRVLRGGNTEAFF. CDR3 coding DNA: TGCGCCAGCAGGGTCCTACGAGGCGGGAACACTGAAGCTTTCTTT.